This T cell receptor beta chain was found in a study of technical replicates of blood from several donors. Clones were read by immunoSEQ multiplex PCR, and TCRdb kept only the in-frame ones, dropping some. The profile shows 65,000 to 85,000 clones, 90% to 95% of them singletons. Germline V CDR1 and CDR2: LNHNV, YYDKDF (reference sequence). The CDR3 totals 15 residues. V lost 1 base and J lost 3; bases outside the gene matches: 0. V usage is TRBV15 and J usage is TRBJ2-5; 12 bases fit TRBD2. The sequence came from a human donor in good health. The sample consisted of T cells isolated from PBMCs. The DNA of the CDR3 is TGTGCCACCAGCAGAGGACTAGCGGGAGAAGAGACCCAGTACTTC. Protein product: CATSRGLAGEETQYF.